Each of the 31 T cell receptor beta chains below was sequenced from the same sample in a study of blood T cells in healthy people across ages. Using a J-beta primer mix together with a sample-barcoded 5' primer, a second PCR was run for 7 to 11 cycles. TCRdb re-called the 5' RACE reads through MiXCR, storing one row per CDR3 protein. The data show 800,000 to 1,000,000 distinct CDR3 sequences, roughly 52% seen once. Sequenced sample: blood. The origin of the receptors is a man aged 25-45 years in good health.

The V gene is TRBV14, the J gene TRBJ2-2; D is unresolved. Trimming removed 3 bases from V and 6 bases from J, with 8 bases in between. The CDR3 has 13 residues. CDR1 and CDR2 from the germline V gene are SGHDN and FVKESK. For the CDR3, the DNA is TGTGCCAGCAGCCACCACTTATCCGGGGAGCTGTTTTTT. This gives the protein CASSHHLSGELFF.

The chain has TRBV6-6 and TRBJ2-7; maybe TRBD1 (6 bases). The length of the CDR3 is 14 residues. Germline V gene lookup returns CDR1 MNHNY and CDR2 SVGAGI (reference sequence). V dropped 8 bases and J dropped 2 bases, with 16 bases sitting between them. Here the CDR3 DNA reads TGTGCCAGCGAGAACAGGGAAAGAGCCTACGAGCAGTACTTC. Protein: CASENRERAYEQYF.

The chain couples TRBV9 to TRBJ2-3; 11 positions agree with TRBD2. V trimming: 2 bases; J trimming: 4 bases; junction bases outside the gene matches: 6. The CDR3 loop spans 16 amino acids. CDR1 and CDR2 from the germline V gene are SGDLS and YYNGEE. CDR3 in amino acids: CASSVLAGGVSDTQYF. The CDR3 nucleotides read TGTGCCAGCAGCGTCCTAGCGGGGGGCGTCTCAGATACGCAGTATTTT.

This clonotype was counted between two and nine times. The chain is built from TRBV11-1 and TRBJ2-2; no reliable D call. This CDR3 spans 15 amino acids. V lost 7 bases, J lost 5 bases, and 17 bases lay in between. CDR1 and CDR2 from the germline V gene are SGHAT and FQDESV (reference sequence). Here the CDR3 DNA reads TGTGCCAGCATCACCAGGCCCTCGGATACCGGGGAGCTGTTTTTT. Its protein is CASITRPSDTGELFF.

This clonotype turned up a few times. The rearrangement joins TRBV7-2 to TRBJ2-7; 7 nucleotides line up with TRBD2. This CDR3 has 16 amino acids. Trimming removed 1 base from V and 4 bases from J; junction bases left unmatched: 10. Looked up from germline, CDR1 is SGHTA and CDR2 is FQGNSA. CDR3 sequence: CASSLEFLAVQYEQYF. The CDR3 region has the DNA TGTGCCAGCAGCTTAGAGTTCCTAGCGGTACAATACGAGCAGTACTTC. Based on the CDR3 plus reference TRBV7-2 and TRBJ2-7, the full variable domain is GAGVSQSPSNKVTEKGKDVELRCDPISGHTALYWYRQSLGQGLEFLIYFQGNSAPDKSGLPSDRFSAERTGGSVSTLTIQRTQQEDSAVYLCASSLEFLAVQYEQYFGPGTRLTVT.

A few counts support this clonotype. The J gene is TRBJ2-5, the V gene TRBV6-5; tentative D call: TRBD2 (5 bases). Germline loops: CDR1 MNHEY, CDR2 SVGAGI. This CDR3 region has 14 residues. V was shortened by 2 bases and J by 7 bases, with 14 bases between the two germline ends. The CDR3 DNA follows: TGTGCCAGCAGTTACCCGTTGGACTCGGGGACCCAGTACTTC. Translation: CASSYPLDSGTQYF.

This sequence joins TRBV5-6 and TRBJ2-3; the D gene is possibly TRBD1 (6 bases). Deletions cut 0 bases from V and 6 bases from J, with 11 bases between. The CDR3 is made up of 14 amino acids. In germline, CDR1 is SGHDT, CDR2 YYEEEE. The CDR3: CASSLGTGIDTQYF. The DNA for the CDR3 is TGTGCCAGCAGCTTGGGAACAGGGATCGATACGCAGTATTTT.

This chain joins TRBV2 and TRBJ2-5; TRBD1 agrees at 7 bases. V lost 0 bases to trimming and J lost 2 bases; unmatched junction nucleotides: 3. Germline V CDR1 and CDR2: SNHLY, FYNNEI. The CDR3 spans 15 residues. CDR3 sequence (DNA): TGTGCCAGCAGTGAAGCCCCGGGACAGCAAGAGACCCAGTACTTC. This codes for CASSEAPGQQETQYF.

This clonotype was observed many times. The chain uses TRBV29-1 and TRBJ1-5, with no clear D. From germline, CDR1 is SQVTM and CDR2 ANQGSEA. Deletions cut 0 bases from V and 0 bases from J, with 15 bases between. This CDR3 contains 17 residues. CDR3 protein: CSVEDLPEIHSNQPQHF. The DNA of the CDR3 is TGCAGCGTTGAAGATCTCCCTGAGATTCATAGCAATCAGCCCCAGCATTTT.

In the case of this clonotype: A much more abundant neighbour one base away suggests this may be a read error. V and J are TRBV7-2 and TRBJ2-5; tentatively, D is TRBD1 (6 bases). The germline V gene encodes CDR1 SGHTA and CDR2 FQGNSA. This CDR3 is built from 14 residues. The V end lost 2 bases, the J end lost 1 base, and 8 bases lay between the germline ends. The CDR3 here is CASSLHRAQETQYF. For the CDR3, the DNA is TGTGCCAGCAGCTTACACAGGGCCCAAGAGACCCAGTACTTC.

This clonotype has more than one count but fewer than ten. The rearrangement joins TRBV10-1 to TRBJ2-7; no firm D call. Deletions cut 10 bases from V and 3 bases from J, with 4 bases between. Germline V lookup: CDR1 WNHNN, CDR2 SYGVQD (reference sequence). The CDR3 runs 9 residues. CDR3 DNA sequence: TGCGCCACCTACTACGAGCAGTACTTC. This sequence encodes CATYYEQYF.

The rearrangement uses TRBV10-3 and TRBJ1-5; no clear D. This CDR3 is 14 amino acids long. Germline lookup yields CDR1 ENHRY and CDR2 SYGVKD. V lost 0 bases and J 0 bases, leaving 3 bases between the germline ends. The CDR3 region is CAISESDSNQPQHF. CDR3 nucleotide sequence: TGTGCCATCAGTGAGTCAGATAGCAATCAGCCCCAGCATTTT.

This clonotype was counted many times. The chain couples TRBV5-1 to TRBJ2-3; no reliable D call. Germline-derived CDR1 and CDR2 are SGHRS and YFSETQ. CDR3 length: 13 amino acids. Trimming stripped 0 bases from V and 1 base from J, with 3 bases between. CDR3 loop: CASSLDGTDTQYF. The CDR3 region has the DNA TGCGCCAGCAGCTTGGACGGCACAGATACGCAGTATTTT. The whole variable domain, filled in from reference TRBV5-1 and TRBJ2-3, reads KAGVTQTPRYLIKTRGQQVTLSCSPISGHRSVSWYQQTPGQGLQFLFEYFSETQRNKGNFPGRFSGRQFSNSRSEMNVSTLELGDSALYLCASSLDGTDTQYFGPGTRLTVL.

For the CDR3, the DNA is TGTGCCAGCAGCCCTCTTGTCGGCTTTCACAATGAGCAGTTCTTC. The encoded protein is CASSPLVGFHNEQFF. The chain has TRBV3-1 and TRBJ2-1; D is ambiguous. The CDR3 totals 15 residues. The germline gives CDR1 LGHDT, CDR2 YNNKEL (reference sequence). Trimming cost V 4 bases and J 5 bases, with 15 bases left between them.

This clonotype was counted a single time. The V call is TRBV7-9, the J call TRBJ2-6; TRBD2 might be the D (5 bases). The germline V and J ends were trimmed by 5 bases and 11 bases, with 13 bases remaining between them. The CDR3 covers 13 residues. Germline V gives CDR1 SEHNR, CDR2 FQNEAQ (reference sequence). The chain's CDR3 is CASSMRESHVLTF. CDR3 nucleotide sequence: TGTGCCAGCAGCATGAGGGAGTCCCACGTCCTGACTTTC.

This clonotype is a singleton in its sample. A read error is possible here, since a much larger clone lies one base away. The chain joins TRBV12-3 or TRBV12-4 to TRBJ2-3; D is perhaps TRBD1 (6 bases). The CDR3 loop spans 14 amino acids. V was trimmed by 8 bases and J by 2 bases, leaving 14 bases between them. CDR3 sequence reads: CASGPQGPTDTQYF. Written as DNA, the CDR3 is TGTGCCAGCGGTCCCCAGGGGCCCACAGATACGCAGTATTTT.

Concerning this clonotype: A read error is possible here, since a much larger clone lies one base away. The J gene is TRBJ1-5, the V gene TRBV20-1, with D possibly being TRBD1 (5 bases). The CDR3 runs 13 residues. Trimming took off 2 bases at V and 2 bases at J, with 7 bases between the two ends. Germline values: CDR1 DFQATT, CDR2 SNEGSKA (reference sequence). The CDR3 is CSARSRGNQPQHF. The CDR3 DNA follows: TGCAGTGCTAGATCCAGGGGCAATCAGCCCCAGCATTTT.

The chain links TRBV20-1 to TRBJ1-5; possibly TRBD1 for D (6 bases). Germline values: CDR1 DFQATT, CDR2 SNEGSKA (reference sequence). This CDR3 contains 17 residues. V lost 1 base to trimming and J lost 6 bases, with 22 bases between them. The CDR3 sequence is CSARGSRGGEGGQPQHF. The CDR3, as DNA: TGCAGTGCTAGAGGCTCCCGTGGGGGCGAGGGAGGTCAGCCCCAGCATTTT.

The chain has TRBV28 and TRBJ2-7, with D possibly TRBD2 on 6 matching bases. CDR1 is MDHEN, CDR2 SYDVKM, per germline. The V end was cut by 5 bases, the J end by 3 bases, with 17 bases between. CDR3 length equals 15 residues. The CDR3 DNA follows: TGTGCCAGCAGTCCTACTGGGGGAGGCAACTACGAGCAGTACTTC. Translation gives CASSPTGGGNYEQYF. The whole variable domain, filled in from reference TRBV28 and TRBJ2-7, reads DVKVTQSSRYLVKRTGEKVFLECVQDMDHENMFWYRQDPGLGLRLIYFSYDVKMKEKGDIPEGYSVSREKKERFSLILESASTNQTSMYLCASSPTGGGNYEQYFGPGTRLTVT.

This chain links TRBV27 with TRBJ2-7; 9 positions agree with TRBD1. With 7 bases clipped from V and 3 bases from J, the junction kept 10 bases outside the gene matches. Per germline, CDR1 MNHEY and CDR2 SMNVEV (reference sequence). The CDR3 has 15 residues. Written as DNA, the CDR3 is TGTGCCAGCACCATACGTGGGACAGGGCTCTACGAGCAGTACTTC. It is translated as CASTIRGTGLYEQYF.

The chain couples TRBV6-2 or TRBV6-3 to TRBJ2-1, with D possibly TRBD1 on 6 matching bases. CDR1 and CDR2 (germline): MNHEY, SVGEGT. The V end was cut by 5 bases, the J end by 7 bases, with 15 bases between. This CDR3 has 14 residues. CDR3 sequence (DNA): TGTGCCAGCAGTCCAGGGGCACTAAGTAATGAGCAGTTCTTC. Amino acids: CASSPGALSNEQFF.

The table lists this clonotype with a few counts. This rearrangement joins TRBV29-1 to TRBJ2-2; D gene unclear. In germline, CDR1 is SQVTM, CDR2 ANQGSEA. This CDR3 contains 14 residues. With 7 bases removed from V and 1 base from J, the gap between germline ends came to 13 bases. The CDR3 loop is CSGAPALNTGELFF. The CDR3 nucleotides read TGCAGCGGGGCGCCGGCCTTGAACACCGGGGAGCTGTTTTTT.

This clonotype was recorded a few times. The genes are TRBV12-3 or TRBV12-4 and TRBJ2-3; 7 bases are shared with TRBD1. This CDR3 contains 15 residues. J gave up 7 bases and V 8 bases, and 15 bases lay outside the gene matches. The CDR3 DNA reads as TGTGCCAGCTCTTCCGGGACAGCTTTTTTCTATACGCAGTATTTT. It codes for CASSSGTAFFYTQYF.

As to this clonotype: The junction does not match germline at one end; this may be a read error. The chain employs TRBV7-7 and TRBJ2-3, with D possibly being TRBD2 (6 bases). In germline, CDR1 is SSHAT, CDR2 FNYEAQ (reference sequence). The CDR3 extends over 15 amino acids. CDR3 residues: CASSSRLGGTDTQYF. The CDR3 bases are TGTGCTAGCAGCTCTCGACTAGGGGGCACAGATACGCAGTATTTT. Using reference TRBV7-7 and TRBJ2-3 for the parts outside the CDR3, the full variable domain is GAGVSQSPRYKVTKRGQDVTLRCDPISSHATLYWYQQALGQGPEFLTYFNYEAQPDKSGLPSDRFSAERPEGSISTLTIQRTEQRDSAMYRCASSSRLGGTDTQYFGPGTRLTVL.

This clonotype was counted a few times. The chain employs TRBV6-6 and TRBJ1-5, with TRBD1 as a possible D gene (6 bases). Trimming removed 4 bases at V and 0 bases at J, with 10 bases between. CDR1 and CDR2 (germline): MNHNY, SVGAGI (reference sequence). The CDR3 runs 15 residues. CDR3 residues: CASSSHRVSNQPQHF. CDR3 DNA: TGTGCCAGCAGTTCCCACAGGGTTAGCAATCAGCCCCAGCATTTT.

This clonotype was counted between two and nine times. The CDR3 loop reads CASSSDRANGYTF. The CDR3 bases are TGTGCCAGCAGCTCGGACAGGGCGAACGGCTACACCTTC. The V gene is TRBV11-2, the J gene TRBJ1-2; 8 positions agree with TRBD1. CDR1 is SGHAT and CDR2 is FQNNGV in the germline V gene. V shed 4 bases and J 8 bases; nucleotides not matched to a gene: 6. This CDR3 is built from 13 residues. Looking up the rest from reference TRBV11-2 and TRBJ1-2 gives the full variable domain: EAGVAQSPRYKIIEKRQSVAFWCNPISGHATLYWYQQILGQGPKLLIQFQNNGVVDDSQLPKDRFSAERLKGVDSTLKIQPAKLEDSAVYLCASSSDRANGYTFGSGTRLTVV.

The V call is TRBV6-2 or TRBV6-3, the J call TRBJ1-5; 7 positions agree with TRBD1. Germline V CDR1 and CDR2: MNHEY, SVGEGT. Germline trimming cut 4 bases from V and 6 bases from J; bases unmatched to any gene: 6. This CDR3 is built from 14 residues. The CDR3 coding sequence is TGTGCCAGCAGTTTTTTTGACAGGGCTCAGCCCCAGCATTTT. Translating gives CASSFFDRAQPQHF.

V gene TRBV4-1 combines with J gene TRBJ2-4; maybe TRBD2 (7 bases). The J call may be mistaken, given a closer DNA end match to TRBJ2-7. CDR1 is MGHRA and CDR2 is YSYEKL in the germline V gene. CDR3 size: 15 residues. This CDR3 is CASSRGGGGLYEQYF. Written as DNA, the CDR3 is TGCGCCAGCAGCCGTGGGGGCGGGGGCCTCTACGAGCAGTACTTC.

This clonotype has more than one count but fewer than ten. J is TRBJ1-6 and V is TRBV5-5; D remains unclear. V was clipped by 0 bases and J by 0 bases, with 10 bases between them. The CDR3 totals 17 residues. Per the germline V gene, CDR1 is SGHKS and CDR2 is YYEKEE (reference sequence). This chain's CDR3 is CASSLAGGSSYNSPLHF. The CDR3 region has the DNA TGTGCCAGCAGCTTGGCTGGAGGGAGCTCCTATAATTCACCCCTCCACTTT. Based on the CDR3 plus reference TRBV5-5 and TRBJ1-6, the full variable domain is DAGVTQSPTHLIKTRGQQVTLRCSPISGHKSVSWYQQVLGQGPQFIFQYYEKEERGRGNFPDRFSARQFPNYSSELNVNALLLGDSALYLCASSLAGGSSYNSPLHFGNGTRLTVT.

The gene calls are TRBV11-2 and TRBJ2-1, with TRBD2 as a possible D gene (6 bases). From germline, CDR1 is SGHAT and CDR2 FQNNGV. V shed 3 bases and J shed 5 bases, with 14 bases lying between them. The CDR3 is made up of 15 amino acids. The CDR3 region is CASSFDRERDNEQFF. The CDR3 DNA follows: TGTGCCAGCAGCTTCGATCGGGAGCGGGACAATGAGCAGTTCTTC.

The chain joins TRBV7-2 to TRBJ2-1; D is undetermined. This CDR3 has 12 amino acids. Trimming removed 2 bases from V and 12 bases from J, with 11 bases in between. Per germline, CDR1 SGHTA and CDR2 FQGNSA. The CDR3 DNA reads as TGTGCCAGCAGCTTAAGTATGGGCGTGCAGTTCTTC. It specifies CASSLSMGVQFF.